A selection of T cell receptor beta chains follows, all from one sample in a study of blood T cell repertoires in COVID-19. TCRdb's copy holds only in-frame clones and misses some; the assay was immunoSEQ multiplex PCR. The data contain roughly 84,000 clones, about 80% of them singletons. Sequenced input: peripheral blood. These TCRs come from a woman aged 45 to 65 with acute or convalescent COVID-19. Each CDR3 is given without its conserved first and last residue. Some rows mark clone size as missing; the rest say once, few, many or name a class of expanded clone.

>TRBV3-1/TRBV3-2|few|TRBJ2-2
ASRTSGGLANTGELF
>TRBV2|few|TRBJ1-2
ASSVIVTGGNYGYT
>TRBV29-1|NA|TRBJ1-1
SAGDSTITEAF
>TRBV2|NA|TRBJ2-7
ASSRLPGTGSTLATYEQY
>TRBV18|few|TRBJ2-7
ASSVRDEQY
>TRBV19|few|TRBJ1-6
ASSTGQAFNSPLH
>TRBV7-3|once|TRBJ1-3
ASSFSGTGAGNTIY
>TRBV19|NA|TRBJ2-7
ASSIRSRENSYEQY
>TRBV12-5|NA|TRBJ2-3
ASGRQGTDTQY
>TRBV4-1|NA|TRBJ2-3
ASSHGGGRGAADTQY
>TRBV5-6|NA|TRBJ2-6
ASSREGRGYSGANVLT
>TRBV3-1/TRBV3-2|NA|TRBJ1-1
ASSQAGGYTEAF
>TRBV6-6|once|TRBJ2-1
ASRVADSYNEQF
>TRBV6-5|NA|TRBJ1-1
ASSSYGGYTEAF
>TRBV6-1|once|TRBJ2-5
ASSGPDSLDRGTQY
>TRBV4-2|NA|TRBJ2-1
ASSPAGTNQNEQF
>TRBV10-3|few|TRBJ2-7
AIRDRYEQY
>TRBV2|NA|TRBJ1-2
ASSEIAGASGYT
>TRBV3-1/TRBV3-2|NA|TRBJ1-2
ASSQGQIHYGYT
>TRBV6-1|NA|TRBJ2-7
ASSSTSGASYEQY
>TRBV7-2|NA|TRBJ1-6
ASSPPTGKFH
>TRBV5-1|NA|TRBJ1-6
ASSLLEGFYNSPLH
>TRBV12-3/TRBV12-4|NA|TRBJ1-1
ASRLGRSEAF
>TRBV28|NA|TRBJ1-4
ASSIGSERKLF
>TRBV5-4|few|TRBJ1-1
ASSWTGDTEAF
>TRBV3-1/TRBV3-2|NA|TRBJ2-7
ASSQNLASEQY
>TRBV7-9|NA|TRBJ2-2
ASSLAGAWVGELF
>TRBV5-6|NA|TRBJ1-1
ASTFQSRGRTEAF
>TRBV30|few|TRBJ1-5
AWSGQYSNQPQH
>TRBV6-5|NA|TRBJ2-7
ASRQASRIGLFWY
>TRBV19|few|TRBJ1-2
ASKGQAQGHGYT
>TRBV6-1|NA|TRBJ2-2
ASSALAGGNGGELF
>TRBV7-3|NA|TRBJ2-2
ASSLIGTSNTGELF
>TRBV3-1/TRBV3-2|NA|TRBJ2-5
ASWLAGRETQY
>TRBV28|few|TRBJ2-3
ASSLSAGGSPDTQY
>TRBV27|NA|TRBJ1-2
ASSSLGTGYNYGYT
>TRBV11-2|NA|TRBJ1-3
ASSLEDRRTGNTIY